Below, one TCR beta chain is given with its context. Deletions cut 5 bases from V and 5 bases from J, with 19 bases between. Germline V gene data show CDR1 as GTSNPN and CDR2 as SVGIG (reference sequence). The CDR3 consists of 14 residues. The sample belongs to a study of blood T cell repertoires in COVID-19. Background on the study: The samples span acute and convalescent COVID-19 from the United States, Italy and Spain.

Original data processing: Reference gene primers were amplified, and this amplification served to estimate nucleated cell counts. Clones were read by immunoSEQ multiplex PCR, and TCRdb kept only the in-frame ones, dropping some. The V and J calls and clone size were taken over from that table, and D and trimming were inferred from the DNA. The table has 500,000 to 600,000 clones, 85% to 90% seen once. Sequenced material: peripheral blood. The chain links TRBV30 to TRBJ2-7; weak D call: TRBD1 (6 bases). The sequence derives from a woman between 45 and 65 years old with COVID-19, enrolled during active disease. The CDR3 sequence: CAWAPGAGLDEQYF. CDR3 nucleotide sequence: TGTGCCTGGGCCCCAGGGGCAGGGCTAGACGAGCAGTACTTC.